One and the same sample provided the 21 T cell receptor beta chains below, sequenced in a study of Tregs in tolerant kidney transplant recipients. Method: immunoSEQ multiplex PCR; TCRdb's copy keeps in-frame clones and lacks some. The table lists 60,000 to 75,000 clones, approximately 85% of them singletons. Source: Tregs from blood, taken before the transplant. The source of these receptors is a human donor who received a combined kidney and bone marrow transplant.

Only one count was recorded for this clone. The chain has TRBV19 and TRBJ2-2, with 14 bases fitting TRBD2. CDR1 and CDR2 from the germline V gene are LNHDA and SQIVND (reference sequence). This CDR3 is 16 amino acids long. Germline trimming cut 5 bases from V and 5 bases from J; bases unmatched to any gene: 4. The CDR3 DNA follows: TGTGCCAGTAGTCCGAGACTAGCGGGGGGGACCGGGGAGCTGTTTTTT. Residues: CASSPRLAGGTGELFF.

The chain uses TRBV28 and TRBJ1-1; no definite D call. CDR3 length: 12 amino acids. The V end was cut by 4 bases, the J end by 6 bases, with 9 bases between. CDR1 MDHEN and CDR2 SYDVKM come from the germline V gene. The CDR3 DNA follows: TGTGCCAGCAGTTCTAGTAACCCTGAAGCTTTCTTT. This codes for CASSSSNPEAFF.

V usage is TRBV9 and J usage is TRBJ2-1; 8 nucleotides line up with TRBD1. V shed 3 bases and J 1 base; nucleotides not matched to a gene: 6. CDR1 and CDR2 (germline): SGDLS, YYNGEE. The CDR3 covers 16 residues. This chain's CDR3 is CASSGRTGHSYNEQFF. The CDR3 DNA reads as TGTGCCAGCAGCGGCCGGACAGGGCATTCCTACAATGAGCAGTTCTTC.

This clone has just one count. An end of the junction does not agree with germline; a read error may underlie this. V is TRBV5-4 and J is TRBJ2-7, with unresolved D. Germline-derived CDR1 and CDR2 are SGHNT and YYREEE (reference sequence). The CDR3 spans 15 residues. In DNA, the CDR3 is TGTGCCGGCAGCCCCCATGGGGTTTACTCCTACGAGCAGTACTTC. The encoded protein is CAGSPHGVYSYEQYF.

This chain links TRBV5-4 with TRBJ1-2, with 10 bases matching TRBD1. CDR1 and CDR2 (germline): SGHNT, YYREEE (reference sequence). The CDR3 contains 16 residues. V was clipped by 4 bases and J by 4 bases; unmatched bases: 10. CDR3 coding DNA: TGTGCCAGCAGCCTAGGGGACAGGGGTCGATCCTATGGCTACACCTTC. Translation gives CASSLGDRGRSYGYTF.

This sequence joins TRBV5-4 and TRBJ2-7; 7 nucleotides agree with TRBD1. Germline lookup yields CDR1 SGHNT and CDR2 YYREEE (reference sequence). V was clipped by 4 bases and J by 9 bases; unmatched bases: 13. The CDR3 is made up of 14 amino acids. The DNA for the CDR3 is TGTGCCAGCAGCCCGGGACAGTCCTACGAGGGGCAGTACTTC. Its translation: CASSPGQSYEGQYF.

CDR3 loop: CASSPGVRGSTQYF. CDR3 coding DNA: TGTGCCAGCAGCCCTGGGGTCCGGGGGAGTACGCAGTATTTT. The V gene is TRBV28, the J gene TRBJ2-3, with D perhaps matching TRBD2 (6 bases). Trimming shortened V by 6 bases and J by 8 bases, and 18 bases separated the two germline ends. The length of the CDR3 is 14 residues. CDR1 MDHEN and CDR2 SYDVKM come from the germline V gene. The full variable domain, rest sourced from reference TRBV28 and TRBJ2-3, is DVKVTQSSRYLVKRTGEKVFLECVQDMDHENMFWYRQDPGLGLRLIYFSYDVKMKEKGDIPEGYSVSREKKERFSLILESASTNQTSMYLCASSPGVRGSTQYFGPGTRLTVL.

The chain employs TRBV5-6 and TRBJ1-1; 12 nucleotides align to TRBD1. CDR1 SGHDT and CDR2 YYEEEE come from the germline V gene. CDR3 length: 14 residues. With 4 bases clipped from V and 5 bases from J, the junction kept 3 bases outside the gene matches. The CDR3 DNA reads TGTGCCAGCAGCCCGGGACAGGGGGCAACTGAAGCTTTCTTT. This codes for CASSPGQGATEAFF.

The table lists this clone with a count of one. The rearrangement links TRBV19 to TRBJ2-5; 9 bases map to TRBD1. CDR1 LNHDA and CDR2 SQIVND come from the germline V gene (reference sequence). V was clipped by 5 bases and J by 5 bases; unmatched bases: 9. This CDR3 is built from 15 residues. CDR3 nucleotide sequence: TGTGCCAGTAGTGTGACAGGGGGAGATCGTGAGACCCAGTACTTC. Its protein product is CASSVTGGDRETQYF.

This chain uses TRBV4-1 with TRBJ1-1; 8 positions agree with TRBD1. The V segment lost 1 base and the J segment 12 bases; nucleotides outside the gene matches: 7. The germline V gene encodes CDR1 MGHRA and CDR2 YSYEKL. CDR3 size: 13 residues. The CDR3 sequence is CASSQVTGEKSFF. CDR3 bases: TGCGCCAGCAGCCAAGTGACAGGGGAGAAATCTTTCTTT.

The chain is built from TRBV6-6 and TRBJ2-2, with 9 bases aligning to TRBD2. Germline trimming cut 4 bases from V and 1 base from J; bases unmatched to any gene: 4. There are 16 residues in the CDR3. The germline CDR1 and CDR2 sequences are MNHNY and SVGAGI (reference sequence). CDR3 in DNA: TGTGCCAGCAGTTCCAGACTAGCGGAGAACACCGGGGAGCTGTTTTTT. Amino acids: CASSSRLAENTGELFF.

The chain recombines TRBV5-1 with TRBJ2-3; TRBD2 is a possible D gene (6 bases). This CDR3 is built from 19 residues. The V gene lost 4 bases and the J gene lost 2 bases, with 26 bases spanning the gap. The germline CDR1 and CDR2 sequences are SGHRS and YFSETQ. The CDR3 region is CASSPAGFSGLGITDTQYF. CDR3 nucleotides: TGCGCCAGCAGCCCCGCCGGGTTTTCGGGACTGGGGATCACAGATACGCAGTATTTT.

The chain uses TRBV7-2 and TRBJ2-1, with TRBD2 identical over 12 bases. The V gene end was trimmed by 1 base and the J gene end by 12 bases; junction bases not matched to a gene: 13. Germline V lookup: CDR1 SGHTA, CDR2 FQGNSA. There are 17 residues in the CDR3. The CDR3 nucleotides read TGTGCCAGCAGCTTAGAAGTCCTGAGACTAGCGGGAGTACGGCAGTTCTTC. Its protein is CASSLEVLRLAGVRQFF.

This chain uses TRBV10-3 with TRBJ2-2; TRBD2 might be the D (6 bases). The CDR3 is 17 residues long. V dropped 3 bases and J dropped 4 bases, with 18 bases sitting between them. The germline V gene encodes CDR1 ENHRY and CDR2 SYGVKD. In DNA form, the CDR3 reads TGTGCCATCAGTGAACCTAGCGCCGGCCGGGGCACCGGGGAGCTGTTTTTT. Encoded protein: CAISEPSAGRGTGELFF.

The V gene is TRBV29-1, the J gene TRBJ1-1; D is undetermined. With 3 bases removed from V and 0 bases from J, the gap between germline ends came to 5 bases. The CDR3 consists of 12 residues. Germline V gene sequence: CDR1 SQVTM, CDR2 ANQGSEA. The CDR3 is CSVDTVNTEAFF. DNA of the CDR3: TGCAGCGTTGATACAGTGAACACTGAAGCTTTCTTT. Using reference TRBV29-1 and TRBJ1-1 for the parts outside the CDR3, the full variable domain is SAVISQKPSRDICQRGTSLTIQCQVDSQVTMMFWYRQQPGQSLTLIATANQGSEATYESGFVIDKFPISRPNLTFSTLTVSNMSPEDSSIYLCSVDTVNTEAFFGQGTRLTVV.

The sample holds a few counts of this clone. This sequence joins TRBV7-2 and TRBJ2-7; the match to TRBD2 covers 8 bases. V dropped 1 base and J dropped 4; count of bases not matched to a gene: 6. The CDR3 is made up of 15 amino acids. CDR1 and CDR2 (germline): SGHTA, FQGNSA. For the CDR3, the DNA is TGTGCCAGCAGCTTAGGGGCGGGAGGAGGGTACGAGCAGTACTTC. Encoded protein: CASSLGAGGGYEQYF.

The CDR3 nucleotides read TGTGCTAGTGGTTTGGTACTGGGGGACGGAACCTACGAGCAGTACTTC. It yields the protein CASGLVLGDGTYEQYF. V and J are TRBV12-5 and TRBJ2-5; tentatively, D is TRBD1 or TRBD2 (5 bases each). The DNA end lines up better with TRBJ2-7; the J call may be wrong. This CDR3 spans 16 amino acids. Germline lookup yields CDR1 LGHNT and CDR2 FRNRAP.

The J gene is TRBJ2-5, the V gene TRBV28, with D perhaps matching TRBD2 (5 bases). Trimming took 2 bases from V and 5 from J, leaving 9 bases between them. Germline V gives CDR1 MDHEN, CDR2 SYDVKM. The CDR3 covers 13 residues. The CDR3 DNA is TGTGCCAGCAGTTTACGACTACGCGAGACCCAGTACTTC. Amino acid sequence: CASSLRLRETQYF.

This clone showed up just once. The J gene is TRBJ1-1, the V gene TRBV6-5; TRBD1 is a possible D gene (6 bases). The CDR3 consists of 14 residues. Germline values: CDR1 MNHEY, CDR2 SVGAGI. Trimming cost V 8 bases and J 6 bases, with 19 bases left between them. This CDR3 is CASHRAGGSPEAFF. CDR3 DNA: TGTGCCAGCCACAGGGCGGGGGGCAGCCCTGAAGCTTTCTTT.

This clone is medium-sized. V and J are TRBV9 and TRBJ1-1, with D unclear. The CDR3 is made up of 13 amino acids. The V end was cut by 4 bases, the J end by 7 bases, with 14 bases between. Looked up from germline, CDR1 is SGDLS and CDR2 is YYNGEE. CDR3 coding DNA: TGTGCCAGCAGCATCCACCCGGGCGGTGAAGCTTTCTTT. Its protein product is CASSIHPGGEAFF.

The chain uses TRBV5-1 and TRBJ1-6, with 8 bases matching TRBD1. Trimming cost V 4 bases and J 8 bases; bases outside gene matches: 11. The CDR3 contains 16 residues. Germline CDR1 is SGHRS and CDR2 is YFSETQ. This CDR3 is CASSLTPGGSHSPLHF. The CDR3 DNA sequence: TGCGCCAGCAGCCTCACCCCAGGGGGCTCGCATTCACCCCTCCACTTT.